This T cell receptor (beta chain) was found in a study of radiation and T cells in renal cell carcinoma. Study-wide findings and caveats: No pretreatment tumor biopsies were available for baseline clonotypes. Top tumor clonotypes rose in blood 2 weeks post-radiation, then contracted.

The table came from immunoSEQ multiplex PCR; TCRdb's copy has only in-frame clones and leaves some out. The table lists approximately 120,000 clones, about 81% of them singletons, with roughly 5.9% in the top ten. This clone was observed a handful of times. The antigen is unknown. The CDR3 runs 14 residues. V gave up 5 bases and J gave up 3 bases, with 13 bases separating them. From germline, CDR1 is MNHNY and CDR2 SVGAGI (reference sequence). Described time point: blood 2 weeks post-SBRT. Noted treatment: 15 Gy SBRT to primary tumor, nephrectomy 4 weeks later. Serial blood draws occurred at baseline and 2 and 4 weeks post-SBRT.

This chain uses TRBV6-6 with TRBJ1-2; TRBD1 is a possible D gene (6 bases). The sequenced sample was blood, obtained from a patient whose treatment included radiotherapy and nephrectomy. This TCR derives from a man in his fifties or sixties with renal cell carcinoma. The CDR3 nucleotides read TGTGCCAGCAGTAGAACGACAGGCGACTATGGCTACACCTTC. This codes for CASSRTTGDYGYTF.